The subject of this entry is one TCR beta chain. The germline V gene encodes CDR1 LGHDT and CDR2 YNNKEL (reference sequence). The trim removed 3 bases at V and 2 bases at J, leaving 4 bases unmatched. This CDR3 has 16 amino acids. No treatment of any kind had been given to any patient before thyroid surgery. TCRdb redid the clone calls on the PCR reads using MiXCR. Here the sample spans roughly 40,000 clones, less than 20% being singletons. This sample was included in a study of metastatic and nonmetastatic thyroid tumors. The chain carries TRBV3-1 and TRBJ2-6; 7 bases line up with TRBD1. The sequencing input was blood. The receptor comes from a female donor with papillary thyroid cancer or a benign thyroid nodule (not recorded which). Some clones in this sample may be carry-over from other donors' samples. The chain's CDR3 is CASSHHQGAGANVLTF. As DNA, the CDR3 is TGTGCCAGCAGCCATCACCAGGGGGCTGGGGCCAACGTCCTGACTTTC.